This T cell receptor (beta chain) comes out of a study of T-cell memory formation after mild COVID-19. Overall study context: The two donors had largely donor-specific TCR clusters. General study points: Mainly CM and EM harbored the contracting CD4+ clones; mainly EMRA harbored the CD8+ ones. Day 15 to 85 contractors were CD4/CD8 balanced; later expanders leaned CD4+.

V lost 8 bases, J lost 3 bases, and 14 bases lay in between. This CDR3 is 13 amino acids long. CDR1 and CDR2 from the germline V gene are SEHNR and FQNEAQ (reference sequence). A single record per CDR3 protein comes from TCRdb applying MiXCR to the 5' RACE reads. Among about 500,000 distinct CDR3 sequences listed, roughly 21% were seen once. To note about this clonotype: Its antigen is unidentified.

The chain joins TRBV7-9 to TRBJ2-7, with D maybe TRBD2 (5 bases). This sequence was found in an adult woman who had mild COVID-19 (a few samples of this study predate the infection). Cell type and time point are not known. The material sequenced was PBMCs or a T cell subset sorted from them (not recorded which). CDR3: CASDQLGFYEQYF. The DNA of the CDR3 is TGTGCCAGCGACCAACTAGGTTTCTACGAGCAGTACTTC.